Listed below are T cell receptor beta chains from one sample, sequenced in a study of blood T cell repertoires in COVID-19. The data were produced by immunoSEQ multiplex PCR, yet TCRdb's version contains in-frame clones alone and is incomplete. The profile shows about 160,000 clones, over 70% of them singletons. Sequencing used PBMCs or T cells enriched from blood (not recorded which). All receptors derive from a woman aged 40 to 49 with acute COVID-19. Each CDR3 is given with its conserved first and last residue. The order of the fields is clone size, D gene, V gene, J gene, CDR3 DNA, CDR3 protein. The D gene is left open where the match is weak. The size field is filled for only some rows; it gives once, few, many or a size class.

abundance: .; d_gene: TRBD2; v_gene: TRBV7-9; j_gene: TRBJ2-7; CDR3nt: TGTGCCAGCAGCCCCGGGGTAGCGGGGTACTACGAGCAGTACTTC; CDR3aa: CASSPGVAGYYEQYF
abundance: .; d_gene: .; v_gene: TRBV6-5; j_gene: TRBJ1-2; CDR3nt: TGTGCCAGCCTCCCCGAGCCTATTTATGGCTACACCTTC; CDR3aa: CASLPEPIYGYTF
abundance: once; d_gene: .; v_gene: TRBV21-1; j_gene: TRBJ2-6; CDR3nt: TGTGCCAGCGTCAGTACCTCTGGGGCCAACGTCCTGACTTTC; CDR3aa: CASVSTSGANVLTF
abundance: .; d_gene: TRBD1; v_gene: TRBV5-1; j_gene: TRBJ2-2; CDR3nt: TGCGCCAGCAGCTTTTACTCACAGGGGAGCGGGGAGCTGTTTTTT; CDR3aa: CASSFYSQGSGELFF
abundance: .; d_gene: .; v_gene: TRBV9; j_gene: TRBJ2-7; CDR3nt: TGTGCCAGCAGCCGTACTCCGGGAAGCGACGAGCAGTACTTC; CDR3aa: CASSRTPGSDEQYF
abundance: .; d_gene: .; v_gene: TRBV6-5; j_gene: TRBJ1-2; CDR3nt: TGTGCCAGCAGCCTGGTGTTTAGTGGCTACACCTTC; CDR3aa: CASSLVFSGYTF
abundance: once; d_gene: .; v_gene: TRBV27; j_gene: TRBJ1-2; CDR3nt: TGTGCCAGCAGCAAAGACAGACTCGGGTCTCATGAATACTATGGCTACACCTTC; CDR3aa: CASSKDRLGSHEYYGYTF
abundance: .; d_gene: TRBD1; v_gene: TRBV2; j_gene: TRBJ2-7; CDR3nt: TGTGCCAGCAGTGTCCCAGACAGGGTCGGAACCCACGAGCAGTACTTC; CDR3aa: CASSVPDRVGTHEQYF
abundance: .; d_gene: .; v_gene: TRBV10-2; j_gene: TRBJ2-7; CDR3nt: TGCGCCAGCGGAGGCGAATACTTC; CDR3aa: CASGGEYF
abundance: .; d_gene: TRBD2; v_gene: TRBV20-1; j_gene: TRBJ2-5; CDR3nt: TGCAGTGCTAGTGGTGGGAGGGTTTCCCAAGAGACCCAGTACTTC; CDR3aa: CSASGGRVSQETQYF
abundance: once; d_gene: TRBD1; v_gene: TRBV28; j_gene: TRBJ1-2; CDR3nt: TGTGCCAGCAGATCGTCGGACAGGATTAACTATGGCTACACCTTC; CDR3aa: CASRSSDRINYGYTF
abundance: .; d_gene: .; v_gene: TRBV7-3; j_gene: TRBJ2-2; CDR3nt: TGTGCCAGCAGCTTGGCGGGGGCCAACACCGGGGAGCTGTTTTTT; CDR3aa: CASSLAGANTGELFF
abundance: .; d_gene: .; v_gene: TRBV10-2; j_gene: TRBJ1-2; CDR3nt: TGCGCCAGCAGGCAGGGGCCCCAGTATGGCTACACCTTC; CDR3aa: CASRQGPQYGYTF
abundance: .; d_gene: TRBD1; v_gene: TRBV2; j_gene: TRBJ1-5; CDR3nt: TGTGCCAGCCGTGGGACAGGGTCTGTTTATCAGCCCCAGCATTTT; CDR3aa: CASRGTGSVYQPQHF
abundance: .; d_gene: .; v_gene: TRBV6-5; j_gene: TRBJ1-2; CDR3nt: TGTGCCAGCACCGAACAGGGTTCCCGAAGTGGCTACACCTTC; CDR3aa: CASTEQGSRSGYTF
abundance: .; d_gene: .; v_gene: TRBV25-1; j_gene: TRBJ1-3; CDR3nt: TGTGCCAGCAGTGATTATGCTGGAAACACCATATATTTT; CDR3aa: CASSDYAGNTIYF
abundance: .; d_gene: .; v_gene: TRBV2; j_gene: TRBJ1-5; CDR3nt: TGTGCCAGCAGTAACAGGGTGAACAATCAGCCCCAGCATTTT; CDR3aa: CASSNRVNNQPQHF
abundance: .; d_gene: TRBD1; v_gene: TRBV7-8; j_gene: TRBJ1-6; CDR3nt: TGTGCCAGCAGCTTGGGACAGGGGTTCTATAATTCACCCCTCCACTTT; CDR3aa: CASSLGQGFYNSPLHF
abundance: .; d_gene: .; v_gene: TRBV30; j_gene: TRBJ1-1; CDR3nt: TGTGCCTGGAGTGTAAAGGACATGAACACTGAAGCTTTCTTT; CDR3aa: CAWSVKDMNTEAFF
abundance: .; d_gene: .; v_gene: TRBV6-5; j_gene: TRBJ1-2; CDR3nt: TGTGCCAGCAGTTACAGCGGCCCTATAGGGGGTGGCTACACCTTC; CDR3aa: CASSYSGPIGGGYTF
abundance: .; d_gene: .; v_gene: TRBV7-3; j_gene: TRBJ2-1; CDR3nt: TGTGCCAGCAGCGCCCCGGGACTGGGGGATGAGCAGTTCTTC; CDR3aa: CASSAPGLGDEQFF
abundance: .; d_gene: .; v_gene: TRBV19; j_gene: TRBJ1-1; CDR3nt: TGTGCCAGTAGTGAGGGGGGGAAGGCTCGGGCGACCATTGAAGCTTTCTTT; CDR3aa: CASSEGGKARATIEAFF
abundance: .; d_gene: TRBD1; v_gene: TRBV7-9; j_gene: TRBJ1-2; CDR3nt: TGTGCCAGCAGCCCGCCGGTAGGGGGCCACTATGGCTACACCTTC; CDR3aa: CASSPPVGGHYGYTF
abundance: .; d_gene: TRBD2; v_gene: TRBV25-1; j_gene: TRBJ2-1; CDR3nt: TGTGCCAGCAGTGAAATTGGTAGCGGGAGTGTTGGTGAGCAGTTCTTC; CDR3aa: CASSEIGSGSVGEQFF
abundance: .; d_gene: TRBD2; v_gene: TRBV13; j_gene: TRBJ2-3; CDR3nt: TGTGCCAGCAGCTTCAAAACTAGCGGGAGGGTTGTATGGGGCACAGATACGCAGTATTTT; CDR3aa: CASSFKTSGRVVWGTDTQYF
abundance: .; d_gene: .; v_gene: TRBV9; j_gene: TRBJ2-2; CDR3nt: TGTGCCAGCAGCGACGGGTCGAACACCGGGGAGCTGTTTTTT; CDR3aa: CASSDGSNTGELFF
abundance: few; d_gene: TRBD1; v_gene: TRBV30; j_gene: TRBJ2-1; CDR3nt: TGTGCCTGGAGTGTCCCCCACACAGGGGGCCCCTACAATGAGCAGTTCTTC; CDR3aa: CAWSVPHTGGPYNEQFF
abundance: .; d_gene: TRBD1; v_gene: TRBV2; j_gene: TRBJ1-2; CDR3nt: TGTGCCAGCAGTGAAATCAAGGAGGGGGCTAGGTATGGCTACACCTTC; CDR3aa: CASSEIKEGARYGYTF
abundance: .; d_gene: .; v_gene: TRBV2; j_gene: TRBJ2-3; CDR3nt: TGTGCCAGCAGTGACCCGCGGGGATCGTTGCGGGCAGATACGCAGTATTTT; CDR3aa: CASSDPRGSLRADTQYF
abundance: once; d_gene: TRBD1; v_gene: TRBV5-4; j_gene: TRBJ2-5; CDR3nt: TGTGCCAGCAGCTTGGGACAGGGCCCCCCGGATGGGACCCAGTACTTC; CDR3aa: CASSLGQGPPDGTQYF
abundance: .; d_gene: TRBD2; v_gene: TRBV28; j_gene: TRBJ2-1; CDR3nt: TGTGCCAGCAGCACTCCCGGTCAGCGGGAACCCTACAATGAGCAGTTCTTC; CDR3aa: CASSTPGQREPYNEQFF
abundance: .; d_gene: TRBD1; v_gene: TRBV5-6; j_gene: TRBJ1-5; CDR3nt: TGTGCCAGCAGCTTGGCAAGGGGGACAGGGGTGGTTCAGCCCCAGCATTTT; CDR3aa: CASSLARGTGVVQPQHF
abundance: .; d_gene: TRBD2; v_gene: TRBV20-1; j_gene: TRBJ2-7; CDR3nt: TGCAGTGCAAGTACTAGCGGGAGAAATGAGCAGTACTTC; CDR3aa: CSASTSGRNEQYF
abundance: .; d_gene: TRBD1; v_gene: TRBV18; j_gene: TRBJ2-3; CDR3nt: TGTGCCAGCTCGTTGGGACAGGGGGCTACAGATACGCAGTATTTT; CDR3aa: CASSLGQGATDTQYF
abundance: few; d_gene: TRBD2; v_gene: TRBV4-2; j_gene: TRBJ2-3; CDR3nt: TGTGCCAGCAGCCAAGAACGACTAGCGGTCACAGATACGCAGTATTTT; CDR3aa: CASSQERLAVTDTQYF